Presented here are 27 T cell receptor beta chains from one specimen sequenced in a study of beta chain features in type 1 diabetes (dated by TCRdb to 2016 to 2019). General conclusions and limits of the study: In all four CD4+ subsets, TCRB CDR3 length was moderately but significantly shorter in type 1 diabetes patients.

Their antigens are not known. Library generation was performed with the immunoSEQ multiplex PCR assay. The entire isolated RNA was reverse transcribed using the High Capacity cDNA Reverse Transcription Kit, and thus expressed TCRB transcripts were sequenced. TCRdb stores this immuneACCESS table with in-frame sequences only. Part of the clones is absent; in the studies checked, under half of the shortfall reflects unresolved V genes, and no reason is known for the rest. A total of 200,000 to 250,000 clones appear in this sample, 14% of them only once. The ten largest clones capture roughly 0.02% of the sample. The source material was naive CD4+ T cells from blood. Taken with the paper, the label for cell subset or site translates to: true naive CD4+ T cells. These receptors came from a young man with type 1 diabetes.

The gene calls are TRBV7-2 and TRBJ2-7; TRBD2 aligns across 9 bases. This CDR3 has 15 amino acids. With 5 bases clipped from V and 1 base from J, the junction kept 6 bases outside the gene matches. CDR1 SGHTA and CDR2 FQGNSA come from the germline V gene. In nucleotides, the CDR3 is TGTGCCAGCAGCCCGCGACTAGCGGAATCCTACGAGCAGTACTTC. Translated, it gives CASSPRLAESYEQYF. Combining the CDR3 with reference TRBV7-2 and TRBJ2-7 gives the whole variable domain GAGVSQSPSNKVTEKGKDVELRCDPISGHTALYWYRQSLGQGLEFLIYFQGNSAPDKSGLPSDRFSAERTGGSVSTLTIQRTQQEDSAVYLCASSPRLAESYEQYFGPGTRLTVT.

The V and J genes are TRBV18 and TRBJ1-6; D gene unclear. The CDR3 has 14 amino acids. The ends were cut back, 4 bases at V and 10 bases at J, with 14 bases in the middle. CDR1 KGHSH and CDR2 LQKENI come from the germline V gene. The CDR3 sequence: CASSRNTGSSPLHF. In DNA form, the CDR3 reads TGTGCCAGCTCACGAAATACCGGTAGCTCACCCCTCCACTTT. The full variable domain, in which reference TRBV18 and TRBJ1-6 provide the parts outside the CDR3, is NAGVMQNPRHLVRRRGQEARLRCSPMKGHSHVYWYRQLPEEGLKFMVYLQKENIIDESGMPKERFSAEFPKEGPSILRIQQVVRGDSAAYFCASSRNTGSSPLHFGNGTRLTVT.

The rearrangement uses TRBV7-9 and TRBJ1-3; a weak D match, TRBD1 (5 bases). Trimming cost V 5 bases and J 0 bases, with 11 bases left between them. Germline lookup yields CDR1 SEHNR and CDR2 FQNEAQ (reference sequence). The CDR3 sequence is 15 residues long. The CDR3 DNA reads as TGTGCCAGCAGCAGAGACAGAGTCTCTGGAAACACCATATATTTT. Residues: CASSRDRVSGNTIYF.

This clone was observed a single time. The chain couples TRBV5-1 to TRBJ2-6; 8 positions agree with TRBD1. With V trimmed by 4 bases and J by 0 bases, 6 bases remained unmatched. Germline loops: CDR1 SGHRS, CDR2 YFSETQ. There are 17 residues in the CDR3. This CDR3 is CASSPGQGTSGANVLTF. The CDR3 DNA follows: TGCGCCAGCAGCCCAGGACAGGGTACCTCTGGGGCCAACGTCCTGACTTTC.

The chain uses TRBV19 and TRBJ2-2; D is possibly TRBD2 (5 bases). Germline CDR1 LNHDA, CDR2 SQIVND (reference sequence). V shed 5 bases and J shed 6 bases, with 16 bases lying between them. This CDR3 contains 15 residues. The CDR3 DNA reads TGTGCCAGTAGTTCCCCGACTAATTTCGCCGGGGAGCTGTTTTTT. Residues: CASSSPTNFAGELFF.

This clone was seen only a few times. The chain couples TRBV20-1 to TRBJ2-1; D not certain. CDR1 is DFQATT and CDR2 is SNEGSKA in the germline V gene (reference sequence). V lost 3 bases, J lost 6 bases, and 3 bases lay in between. The length of the CDR3 is 10 residues. CDR3 sequence: CSASLNEQFF. In nucleotides, the CDR3 is TGCAGTGCTAGCCTCAATGAGCAGTTCTTC.

This clone was counted once. This rearrangement joins TRBV11-2 to TRBJ2-5; D remains unclear. Trimming removed 4 bases at V and 2 bases at J, with 11 bases between. CDR1 and CDR2 (germline): SGHAT, FQNNGV. The CDR3 contains 14 residues. CDR3 sequence reads: CASSYNGLQETQYF. CDR3 nucleotide sequence: TGTGCCAGCAGCTATAATGGGCTGCAAGAGACCCAGTACTTC.

A few counts support this clone. V gene TRBV11-2 combines with J gene TRBJ2-1, with 10 positions matching TRBD2. Per germline, CDR1 SGHAT and CDR2 FQNNGV. The J segment lost 6 bases and the V segment lost 5 bases, leaving 10 bases of the junction unmatched. This CDR3 comprises 16 residues. The CDR3 DNA reads TGTGCCAGCAGCAACCCCAGCGGGGGGGTGGTCAATGAGCAGTTCTTC. Residues: CASSNPSGGVVNEQFF.

The table lists this clone with a few counts. The chain joins TRBV12-5 to TRBJ2-5, with D maybe TRBD1 (6 bases). V was shortened by 6 bases and J by 4 bases, with 15 bases between the two germline ends. CDR3 length: 14 amino acids. CDR1 is LGHNT and CDR2 is FRNRAP in the germline V gene. CDR3 DNA sequence: TGTGCTAGTGGCTTAACAGGGCGCCCAGAGACCCAGTACTTC. Residues: CASGLTGRPETQYF.

This clone was seen a handful of times. The chain is built from TRBV2 and TRBJ1-4; perhaps TRBD1 as D (6 bases). V shed 6 bases and J shed 3 bases, with 14 bases lying between them. CDR1 and CDR2 from the germline V gene are SNHLY and FYNNEI. The CDR3 runs to 15 residues. CDR3 residues: CASSGEQGANEKLFF. In DNA, the CDR3 is TGTGCCAGCAGCGGAGAACAGGGTGCTAATGAAAAACTGTTTTTT.

CDR3 nucleotides: TGTGCCAGCAGCCCTCGACTAGCGGGAGTTCTGTTCTTC. Amino acid sequence: CASSPRLAGVLFF. The chain recombines TRBV4-2 with TRBJ2-1, with TRBD2 identical over 12 bases. Germline loops: CDR1 LGHNA, CDR2 YNFKEQ. V lost 4 bases and J lost 15; bases outside the gene matches: 7. There are 13 residues in the CDR3.

This clone was observed a few times. The chain joins TRBV5-4 to TRBJ1-2, with 9 bases fitting TRBD1. Germline V CDR1 and CDR2: SGHNT, YYREEE (reference sequence). CDR3 length: 13 residues. J was trimmed by 6 bases and V by 2 bases; bases with no gene match: 2. CDR3 sequence reads: CASSFRDRDGYTF. CDR3 sequence (DNA): TGTGCCAGCAGCTTCCGGGACAGGGATGGCTACACCTTC.

This chain joins TRBV5-5 and TRBJ2-5; 7 bases are a match to TRBD1. The CDR3 has 15 residues. CDR1 and CDR2 (germline): SGHKS, YYEKEE (reference sequence). After removal of 3 bases from V and 7 bases from J, the junction contained 12 bases not matched to a gene. CDR3 nucleotide sequence: TGTGCCAGCAGCTCCCGAACAGGGGCAGCAGGGACCCAGTACTTC. It translates to CASSSRTGAAGTQYF.

The gene calls are TRBV25-1 and TRBJ1-1; D not certain. CDR1 MGHDK and CDR2 SYGVNS come from the germline V gene. The germline V and J ends were trimmed by 8 bases and 4 bases, with 17 bases remaining between them. The CDR3 has 14 residues. CDR3 in DNA: TGTGCCAGCGCAGGCTTCGGGGTCTTCACTGAAGCTTTCTTT. Protein sequence: CASAGFGVFTEAFF.

This clone was seen a few times. The gene calls are TRBV4-1 and TRBJ2-5; D gene uncertain. The CDR3 has 16 amino acids. Germline CDR1 and CDR2: MGHRA and YSYEKL. V was shortened by 4 bases and J by 5 bases, with 20 bases between the two germline ends. The CDR3 reads CASSPTPSGSRETQYF. The CDR3 DNA reads as TGCGCCAGCAGCCCGACTCCTTCCGGGTCGAGGGAGACCCAGTACTTC.

V usage is TRBV14 and J usage is TRBJ2-5, with 14 bases lining up with TRBD2. V gave up 2 bases and J gave up 5 bases; unmatched junction bases: 10. Germline V gene data show CDR1 as SGHDN and CDR2 as FVKESK. The CDR3 length is 18 residues. Written as DNA, the CDR3 is TGTGCCAGCAGCCAAAGACTAGCGGGAGGGGCCGGACGGGAGACCCAGTACTTC. Encoded protein: CASSQRLAGGAGRETQYF.

This clone was seen a handful of times. V gene TRBV9 combines with J gene TRBJ2-6, with D possibly being TRBD1 (5 bases). CDR1 is SGDLS, CDR2 YYNGEE, per germline. This CDR3 spans 16 amino acids. Trimming shortened V by 3 bases and J by 0 bases, and 10 bases separated the two germline ends. The CDR3 region is CASSAQVRSGANVLTF. The CDR3 DNA reads as TGTGCCAGCAGCGCACAGGTCCGCTCTGGGGCCAACGTCCTGACTTTC.

The chain carries TRBV9 and TRBJ1-2; unclear D gene. Germline V gene sequence: CDR1 SGDLS, CDR2 YYNGEE. Trimming removed 0 bases at V and 4 bases at J, with 16 bases between. The CDR3 totals 16 residues. The CDR3 nucleotides are TGTGCCAGCAGCGTAGGGCCAGAACAGCAGATCTATGGCTACACCTTC. Residues: CASSVGPEQQIYGYTF. Complete variable domain (other parts from reference TRBV9 and TRBJ1-2): DSGVTQTPKHLITATGQRVTLRCSPRSGDLSVYWYQQSLDQGLQFLIQYYNGEERAKGNILERFSAQQFPDLHSELNLSSLELGDSALYFCASSVGPEQQIYGYTFGSGTRLTVV.

This clone was recorded a few times. The chain is built from TRBV29-1 and TRBJ2-5; D ambiguous. CDR1 and CDR2 (germline): SQVTM, ANQGSEA. V lost 1 base, J lost 1 base, and 7 bases lay in between. This CDR3 comprises 13 residues. CDR3 sequence: CSVEGWSQETQYF. The CDR3 region has the DNA TGCAGCGTTGAAGGCTGGAGCCAAGAGACCCAGTACTTC.

There are a few counts of this clone. The chain has TRBV7-9 and TRBJ2-5; D is undetermined. Trimming took off 5 bases at V and 1 base at J, with 11 bases between the two ends. Per germline, CDR1 SEHNR and CDR2 FQNEAQ (reference sequence). CDR3 length: 14 residues. As DNA, the CDR3 is TGTGCCAGCAGCCTACAGATCATCCAAGAGACCCAGTACTTC. Protein sequence: CASSLQIIQETQYF.

This clone was observed a few times. The chain joins TRBV30 to TRBJ2-5; 10 nucleotides line up with TRBD2. The CDR3 has 14 residues. With V trimmed by 4 bases and J by 1 base, 3 bases remained unmatched. The germline V gene has CDR1 GTSNPN and CDR2 SVGIG (reference sequence). The CDR3 loop is CAWKSSGGQETQYF. The CDR3 coding sequence is TGTGCCTGGAAATCTAGCGGGGGCCAAGAGACCCAGTACTTC.

This clone was observed a handful of times. The chain links TRBV5-4 to TRBJ2-3; 7 nucleotides line up with TRBD1. Germline trimming cut 3 bases from V and 6 bases from J; bases unmatched to any gene: 10. This CDR3 contains 15 residues. The germline gives CDR1 SGHNT, CDR2 YYREEE (reference sequence). CDR3: CASSSYRGTSDTQYF. The CDR3 DNA reads as TGTGCCAGCAGCTCTTACAGGGGTACCTCGGATACGCAGTATTTT.

This clone has just a few counts. The rearrangement joins TRBV2 to TRBJ1-6; 7 bases line up with TRBD1. The junction had 5 bases not matched to a gene; V was cut back by 1 base and J by 11 bases. This CDR3 comprises 14 residues. Germline V gene sequence: CDR1 SNHLY, CDR2 FYNNEI. In DNA, the CDR3 is TGTGCCAGCAGTGAAGGTGCGAGGGGGCCACCCCTCCACTTT. This codes for CASSEGARGPPLHF. Drawing the rest from reference TRBV2 and TRBJ1-6, the complete variable domain is EPEVTQTPSHQVTQMGQEVILRCVPISNHLYFYWYRQILGQKVEFLVSFYNNEISEKSEIFDDQFSVERPDGSNFTLKIRSTKLEDSAMYFCASSEGARGPPLHFGNGTRLTVT.

The V and J genes are TRBV5-1 and TRBJ2-1, with D possibly matching TRBD1 (5 bases). Germline CDR1 reads SGHRS; CDR2 reads YFSETQ. Trimming took off 0 bases at V and 7 bases at J, with 17 bases between the two ends. This CDR3 contains 16 residues. CDR3 sequence (DNA): TGCGCCAGCAGCTTGGTATCTCCAGGGCCTAAGAATGAGCAGTTCTTC. It specifies CASSLVSPGPKNEQFF.

This clone was observed a handful of times. This chain connects TRBV7-2 to TRBJ2-3; 7 nucleotides align to TRBD2. CDR1 is SGHTA and CDR2 is FQGNSA in the germline V gene. J lost 2 bases, V lost 4 bases, and 6 bases had no gene match. This CDR3 has 15 amino acids. The CDR3 loop reads CASSSPGLSTDTQYF. As DNA, the CDR3 is TGTGCCAGCAGCTCCCCGGGACTATCCACAGATACGCAGTATTTT.

This clone was seen more than once but under ten times. The rearrangement links TRBV30 to TRBJ2-3; possibly TRBD1 for D (6 bases). Germline-derived CDR1 and CDR2 are GTSNPN and SVGIG (reference sequence). V lost 5 bases and J 7 bases, leaving 16 bases between the germline ends. The CDR3 has 13 residues. The DNA for the CDR3 is TGTGCCTGGTCCGGGGTGCAGGGGCATACGCAGTATTTT. Amino acids: CAWSGVQGHTQYF.

The CDR3 DNA sequence: TGTGCCAGCAGCTTAGGGACTAGGCAGTACTTC. Amino acids: CASSLGTRQYF. The V gene is TRBV11-2, the J gene TRBJ2-7, with 7 bases fitting TRBD2. V was clipped by 1 base and J by 9 bases; unmatched bases: 0. The germline V gene has CDR1 SGHAT and CDR2 FQNNGV. The CDR3 length is 11 residues.